The source of this T cell receptor beta chain is a study of post-analysis software for immune sequencing data. Study at large: There were relapsing-remitting, secondary progressive and progressive-relapsing multiple sclerosis among the disease courses included.

Study results and limitations: With TRBV5-6, TRBV5-1 and TRBV20-1 included, about five TRBV segments were more frequent in patients than in controls. By F measure, samples from a shared preparation batch strongly co-clustered. Significantly lower normalized Chao1 diversity was found in patients with multiple sclerosis relative to controls.

CDR1 SGHDT and CDR2 YYEEEE come from the germline V gene. CDR3 length equals 16 residues. The V gene end was trimmed by 7 bases and the J gene end by 7 bases; junction bases not matched to a gene: 17. Researchers reported that TCR beta cDNA libraries carried unique molecular identifiers. The yield from approximately 1 to 10 million T cells was roughly 0.5 million cDNA molecules in total. MiXCR, run by TCRdb on the PCR reads, gives a single entry per CDR3 protein. This table has 380,000 or so distinct CDR3 sequences, less than 40% appearing once. A word on this clonotype: The antigen is unknown.

V usage is TRBV5-6 and J usage is TRBJ2-1; 7 nucleotides line up with TRBD1. The sample comprised blood. This clonotype was obtained from a girl between 5 and 17 years old with multiple sclerosis. CDR3 sequence (DNA): TGTGCCAGCCACCGCAATACAGGGGTGTGGGGGAATGAGCAGTTCTTC. Its translation is CASHRNTGVWGNEQFF.